This T cell receptor beta chain was found in a study of regulatory T cells in long-lasting Graves disease. CDR3 regions were amplified by Arm-PCR using iRepertoire HTBI primers to build TCR beta libraries. MiXCR was run by TCRdb on the multiplex PCR reads, yielding one entry per CDR3 protein. Found here are approximately 290,000 distinct CDR3 sequences, 22% of them singletons; the top ten hold about 56%. Between the trimmed V and J ends, which lost 4 bases and 6 bases, there was a span of 18 bases. Germline loops: CDR1 SQVTM, CDR2 ANQGSEA. The CDR3 length is 14 residues. Time point specified: persistent/refractory GD, antithyroid drugs over 5 years with positive TRAb. Isolated PBMC RNA provided the starting material for the TCR library. Per American Thyroid Association guidelines, Graves' disease was diagnosed. From each patient, about 8.3 milliliters of peripheral blood was drawn and collected into an EDTA anticoagulant tube.

The sequence was collected from a female donor with Graves disease. This specimen was peripheral blood mononuclear cells (PBMCs), taken when the disease was refractory, from a patient treated with antithyroid drugs. The chain links TRBV29-1 to TRBJ1-1; the D is unclear. CDR3 in DNA: TGCAGCGTTGCTTGGCCGGAGATTGGTGCTGAAGCTTTCTTT. Translating gives CSVAWPEIGAEAFF.